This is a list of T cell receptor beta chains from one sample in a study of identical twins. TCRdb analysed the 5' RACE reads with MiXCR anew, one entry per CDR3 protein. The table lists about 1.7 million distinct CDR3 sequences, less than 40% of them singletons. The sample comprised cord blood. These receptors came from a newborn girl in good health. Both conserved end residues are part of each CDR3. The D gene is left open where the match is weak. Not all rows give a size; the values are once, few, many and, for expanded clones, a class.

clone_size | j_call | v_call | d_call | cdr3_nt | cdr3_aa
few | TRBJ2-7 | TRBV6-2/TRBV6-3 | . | TGTGCCCTAAGTGGGGGGCCCTCCTACGAGCAGTACTTC | CALSGGPSYEQYF
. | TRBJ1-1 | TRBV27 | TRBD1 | TGTGCCAGCAGTCAAAGAAGATTTACAGGGGGCCCGAACACTGAAGCTTTCTTT | CASSQRRFTGGPNTEAFF
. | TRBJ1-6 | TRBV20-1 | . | TGCAGTGCCAGACACCCGGTGAGGAATTCACCCCTCCACTTT | CSARHPVRNSPLHF
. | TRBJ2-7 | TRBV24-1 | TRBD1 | TGTGCCACCAGTGATGACAATACAGGGGGCAGGTACGAGCAGTACTTC | CATSDDNTGGRYEQYF
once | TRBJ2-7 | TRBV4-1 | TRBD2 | TGCGCCAGCAGCCAAGAAGGATTGGGACTAGGGGGCTCCTACGAGCAGTACTTC | CASSQEGLGLGGSYEQYF
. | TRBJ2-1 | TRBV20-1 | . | TGCAGTGCTAGAGCCGGGCTTCTCGACAATGAGCAGTTCTTC | CSARAGLLDNEQFF
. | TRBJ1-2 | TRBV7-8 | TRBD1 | TGTGCCAGCAGCTTAAGGAGGACAGGGCTCCATGGCTACACCTTC | CASSLRRTGLHGYTF
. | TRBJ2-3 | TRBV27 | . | TGTGCCAGCCGGGCCATGGGTTGGGCAGATACGCAGTATTTT | CASRAMGWADTQYF
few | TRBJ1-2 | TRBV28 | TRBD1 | TGTGCCAGCAGATTACAGGGGGCGAAGGGCTACACCTTC | CASRLQGAKGYTF
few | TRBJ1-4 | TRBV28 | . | TGTGCCAGCAGTCTTGGACTCCTCGCAACTAATGAAAAACTGTTTTTT | CASSLGLLATNEKLFF
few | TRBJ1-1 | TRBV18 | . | TGTGCCAGCTCGCCGGGGCGTTTGGAAATTGTGAACACTGAAGCTTTCTTT | CASSPGRLEIVNTEAFF
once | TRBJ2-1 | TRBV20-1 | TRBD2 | TGCAGTGCTGGAGATTGGGAGGGATACAATGAGCAGTTCTTC | CSAGDWEGYNEQFF
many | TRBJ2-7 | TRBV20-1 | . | TGCAGTGCTAGAGGACAGTACTTC | CSARGQYF
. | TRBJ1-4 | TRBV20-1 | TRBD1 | TGCAGTGCTAGTACCCCCGGGACAGGGAGCGAAAAACTGTTTTTT | CSASTPGTGSEKLFF
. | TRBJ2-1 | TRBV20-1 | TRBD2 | TGCGGTGCTAGTTCCCCTGGGACTAGCGGCAATGAGCAGTTCTTC | CGASSPGTSGNEQFF
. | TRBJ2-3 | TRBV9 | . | TGTGCCAGCAGCGTAGAAAGTAGAGATACGCAGTATTTT | CASSVESRDTQYF
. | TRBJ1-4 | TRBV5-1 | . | TGCGCCAGCAGCTTGGCCGACGGGGCAACTAATGAAAAACTGTTTTTT | CASSLADGATNEKLFF
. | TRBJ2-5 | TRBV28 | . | TGTGCCAGCAGTTTATTTCCTGGCCGGCAAGAGACCCAGTACTTC | CASSLFPGRQETQYF
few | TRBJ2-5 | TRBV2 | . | TGTGCCAGCTTATTGTGGACCCAAGAGACCCAGTACTTC | CASLLWTQETQYF
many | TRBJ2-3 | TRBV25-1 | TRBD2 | TGTGCCAGCAGTCGGGCTAGCGGTTCTAGCACAGATACGCAGTATTTT | CASSRASGSSTDTQYF